This T cell receptor beta chain was captured in a study of blood T cells in healthy people across ages. Together with a sample-barcoded 5' primer, a J-beta primer mix was included in a second PCR lasting about 7 to 11 cycles. TCRdb reprocessed the 5' RACE reads via MiXCR and lists one record per CDR3 protein. The data contain roughly 800,000 distinct CDR3 sequences, 50% to 65% of them singletons. The V gene lost 3 bases and the J gene lost 1 base, with 7 bases spanning the gap. This CDR3 contains 14 residues. The clonotype comes from an elderly man in good health. The chain carries TRBV12-3 or TRBV12-4 and TRBJ2-1; D unclear. The sequencing sample was made of blood. CDR3 in amino acids: CASSFGQSYNEQFF. In DNA form, the CDR3 reads TGTGCCAGCAGTTTCGGTCAGTCCTACAATGAGCAGTTCTTC.